The 32 T cell receptor beta chains below come from one sample, sequenced in a study of T cell responses to AZD1222 COVID-19 vaccine. Some clones are missing from TCRdb's copy, which holds only in-frame ones; the method was immunoSEQ multiplex PCR. The sample records about 200,000 clones, around nine tenths being singletons. This sample comprised peripheral blood, obtained 28 days after the second dose of the MenACWY control vaccine. All receptors derive from an adult who received the MenACWY meningococcal vaccine as a control.

The chain links TRBV9 to TRBJ1-1; D may be TRBD1 (5 bases). Trimming removed 4 bases at V and 0 bases at J, with 13 bases between. This CDR3 spans 15 amino acids. Germline V gene lookup returns CDR1 SGDLS and CDR2 YYNGEE. CDR3 residues: CASSIRDGLNTEAFF. DNA for the CDR3: TGTGCCAGCAGCATCCGGGACGGATTGAACACTGAAGCTTTCTTT.

The chain combines TRBV7-8 with TRBJ2-3, with TRBD1 identical over 8 bases. Germline CDR1 SGHVS, CDR2 FQNEAQ. The CDR3 runs 15 residues. The junction had 4 bases not matched to a gene; V was cut back by 2 bases and J by 3 bases. In nucleotides, the CDR3 is TGTGCCAGCAGCTTACGCAGGGGGCTTACAGATACGCAGTATTTT. This gives the protein CASSLRRGLTDTQYF.

This clone has just one count. The V and J genes are TRBV12-3 or TRBV12-4 and TRBJ1-1; TRBD1 might be the D (6 bases). V dropped 4 bases and J dropped 11 bases, with 17 bases sitting between them. The length of the CDR3 is 13 residues. CDR3 DNA sequence: TGTGCCAGCAGTTCCTCAGGGGAACGTCGGGCTTTCTTT. Translating gives CASSSSGERRAFF.

This clone was found once. The chain employs TRBV11-3 and TRBJ2-3, with 7 bases that match TRBD2. The germline gives CDR1 SGHNT, CDR2 YENEEA. The CDR3 is 15 residues long. The junction had 9 bases not matched to a gene; V was cut back by 5 bases and J by 4 bases. This chain's CDR3 is CASSPGREYADTQYF. The CDR3 DNA follows: TGTGCCAGCAGCCCCGGGCGGGAGTACGCAGATACGCAGTATTTT.

Comments on this clone: This specimen includes other DNA sequences encoding the same CDR3. This chain uses TRBV11-2 with TRBJ2-7; 7 bases match TRBD2. The CDR3 consists of 13 residues. Germline values: CDR1 SGHAT, CDR2 FQNNGV. Germline trimming cut 1 base from V and 4 bases from J; bases unmatched to any gene: 1. The CDR3 DNA reads as TGTGCCAGCAGCTTAGGGCGGGAGTACGAGCAGTACTTC. It yields the protein CASSLGREYEQYF.

This chain connects TRBV21-1 to TRBJ1-2. TRBV21-1 is a pseudogene segment. This CDR3 has 10 amino acids. The CDR3 bases are TGTGCCAGCGACCCCTCGGGCAACACCTTC. It codes for CASDPSGNTF.

The genes are TRBV24-1 and TRBJ1-4; D possibly corresponds to TRBD1 (5 bases). The CDR3 contains 13 residues. The V end was cut by 3 bases, the J end by 7 bases, with 8 bases between. The germline V gene has CDR1 KGHDR and CDR2 SFDVKD. The CDR3 loop is CATSDVQAEKLFF. The CDR3 DNA sequence: TGTGCCACCAGTGATGTACAGGCTGAAAAACTGTTTTTT.

The rearrangement links TRBV30 to TRBJ2-3; 13 nucleotides line up with TRBD2. Per the germline V gene, CDR1 is GTSNPN and CDR2 is SVGIG (reference sequence). The CDR3 runs to 16 residues. V shed 8 bases, J shed 3 bases, and the junction held 11 bases outside the gene matches. DNA for the CDR3: TGTGCCCGGGGGACTAGCGGGAACGTGGAGACAGATACGCAGTATTTT. The encoded protein is CARGTSGNVETDTQYF. Variable domain in full (rest from reference TRBV30 and TRBJ2-3): SQTIHQWPATLVQPVGSPLSLECTVEGTSNPNLYWYRQAAGRGLQLLFYSVGIGQISSEVPQNLSASRPQDRQFILSSKKLLLSDSGFYLCARGTSGNVETDTQYFGPGTRLTVL.

This rearrangement joins TRBV9 to TRBJ1-3, with D perhaps TRBD1 (5 bases). The CDR3 totals 17 residues. V was trimmed by 4 bases and J by 1 base, leaving 18 bases between them. The germline gives CDR1 SGDLS, CDR2 YYNGEE. CDR3 amino acids: CASSPSLRGISGNTIYF. CDR3 in DNA: TGTGCCAGCAGCCCCTCCCTTCGGGGCATTTCTGGAAACACCATATATTTT.

The chain couples TRBV19 to TRBJ2-7; 9 positions match TRBD1. V lost 8 bases, J lost 3 bases, and 5 bases stayed unmatched. CDR1 and CDR2 (germline): LNHDA, SQIVND (reference sequence). This CDR3 has 13 residues. The CDR3 protein is CASSGTGIYEQYF. The CDR3 DNA reads TGTGCCAGTTCCGGGACAGGGATCTACGAGCAGTACTTC.

The V gene is TRBV5-1, the J gene TRBJ2-7, with 9 bases that match TRBD1. V lost 1 base, J lost 3 bases, and 5 bases stayed unmatched. This CDR3 is built from 15 residues. Per germline, CDR1 SGHRS and CDR2 YFSETQ. The CDR3 DNA follows: TGCGCCAGCAGCTTGTCCGGGACAGGGAACTACGAGCAGTACTTC. Its protein product is CASSLSGTGNYEQYF.

The chain is built from TRBV25-1 and TRBJ1-3; D gene ambiguous. Germline values: CDR1 MGHDK, CDR2 SYGVNS. The length of the CDR3 is 17 residues. Trimming cost V 6 bases and J 2 bases, with 20 bases left between them. CDR3 DNA sequence: TGTGCCAGCAGCGAGTTTGTCCCGGGGAACCCTGGAAACACCATATATTTT. Its translation: CASSEFVPGNPGNTIYF.

The rearrangement links TRBV19 to TRBJ2-5, with 11 positions matching TRBD2. The ends lost 3 bases at V and 0 bases at J; junction bases unmatched: 6. The CDR3 loop spans 17 amino acids. Germline V gene lookup returns CDR1 LNHDA and CDR2 SQIVND (reference sequence). CDR3 in amino acids: CASSILAGGLYQETQYF. In DNA, the CDR3 is TGTGCCAGTAGTATCCTAGCGGGAGGCTTGTACCAAGAGACCCAGTACTTC.

The gene calls are TRBV18 and TRBJ2-7; D may be TRBD1 or TRBD2 (5 bases each). Trimming cost V 5 bases and J 3 bases, with 14 bases left between them. Germline V lookup: CDR1 KGHSH, CDR2 LQKENI. The CDR3 has 14 amino acids. In nucleotides, the CDR3 is TGTGCCAGCTCATCAACCTGGGGGAGCTACGAGCAGTACTTC. As protein: CASSSTWGSYEQYF.

The chain uses TRBV9 and TRBJ2-2, with D tentatively TRBD1 (5 bases). The DNA end is more similar to TRBJ1-4, so the J call may be wrong. This CDR3 spans 14 amino acids. The germline V gene encodes CDR1 SGDLS and CDR2 YYNGEE. The CDR3 loop reads CASSTPGLAGKLFF. The CDR3 nucleotides are TGTGCCAGCAGCACTCCGGGACTAGCGGGAAAACTGTTTTTT.

This chain connects TRBV2 to TRBJ1-1, with a possible D match to TRBD1 (5 bases). V was clipped by 2 bases and J by 1 base, with 11 bases between them. The CDR3 has 15 amino acids. The germline V gene has CDR1 SNHLY and CDR2 FYNNEI. CDR3 bases: TGTGCCAGCAGTGAAAGGTCAGGGAGGAACACTGAAGCTTTCTTT. Protein product: CASSERSGRNTEAFF.

The gene calls are TRBV27 and TRBJ2-1; D may match TRBD1 or TRBD2 (5 bases each). The germline gives CDR1 MNHEY, CDR2 SMNVEV (reference sequence). CDR3 size: 13 residues. The V gene lost 1 base and the J gene lost 9 bases, with 10 bases spanning the gap. The CDR3 here is CASSLWGSGEQFF. DNA for the CDR3: TGTGCCAGCAGTTTATGGGGGAGCGGTGAGCAGTTCTTC.

The chain combines TRBV19 with TRBJ2-5; 8 bases match TRBD1. Germline lookup yields CDR1 LNHDA and CDR2 SQIVND (reference sequence). This CDR3 region has 13 residues. Losses at the gene ends were 5 bases for V and 3 bases for J; bases not matched to a gene: 2. In nucleotides, the CDR3 is TGTGCCAGTAGTCCGGACAGGGAAGAGACCCAGTACTTC. Translated: CASSPDREETQYF.

V and J are TRBV29-1 and TRBJ1-2; 7 nucleotides line up with TRBD1. This CDR3 contains 11 residues. Germline assignment: CDR1 SQVTM and CDR2 ANQGSEA. The V segment lost 1 base and the J segment 14 bases; nucleotides outside the gene matches: 7. CDR3 protein: CSVEGQGRLTF. CDR3 coding DNA: TGCAGCGTTGAAGGACAGGGCCGGTTGACCTTC.

A few counts support this clone. The genes are TRBV18 and TRBJ1-1; D gene ambiguous. Germline values: CDR1 KGHSH, CDR2 LQKENI. The CDR3 sequence is 15 residues long. The V end was cut by 4 bases, the J end by 1 base, with 13 bases between. Here the CDR3 reads CASSRPSGPNTEAFF. The DNA for the CDR3 is TGTGCCAGCTCACGACCATCGGGCCCGAACACTGAAGCTTTCTTT. Variable domain in full (rest from reference TRBV18 and TRBJ1-1): NAGVMQNPRHLVRRRGQEARLRCSPMKGHSHVYWYRQLPEEGLKFMVYLQKENIIDESGMPKERFSAEFPKEGPSILRIQQVVRGDSAAYFCASSRPSGPNTEAFFGQGTRLTVV.

This rearrangement joins TRBV6-1 to TRBJ2-3, with a weak D call TRBD2 (5 bases). The V end was cut by 1 base, the J end by 6 bases, with 5 bases between. The CDR3 runs to 12 residues. Germline loops: CDR1 MNHNS, CDR2 SASEGT. As DNA, the CDR3 is TGTGCCAGCAGTGAAGTAGCGGATACGCAGTATTTT. Translation gives CASSEVADTQYF.

The rearrangement joins TRBV2 to TRBJ1-5, with 8 bases lining up with TRBD1. There are 15 residues in the CDR3. Germline V lookup: CDR1 SNHLY, CDR2 FYNNEI. The V gene end was trimmed by 6 bases and the J gene end by 0 bases; junction bases not matched to a gene: 4. CDR3 sequence (DNA): TGTGCCAGCAGGGACAGGGTCAATAGCAATCAGCCCCAGCATTTT. Amino acid sequence: CASRDRVNSNQPQHF.

The chain combines TRBV5-5 with TRBJ1-3; D remains unclear. V dropped 0 bases and J dropped 2 bases, with 15 bases sitting between them. The CDR3 covers 17 residues. Per the germline V gene, CDR1 is SGHKS and CDR2 is YYEKEE (reference sequence). CDR3 amino acids: CASSLVEGSLPGNTIYF. CDR3 bases: TGTGCCAGCAGCTTGGTGGAGGGTAGCCTCCCTGGAAACACCATATATTTT.

The chain couples TRBV9 to TRBJ2-1; 14 bases are a match to TRBD2. The germline V gene has CDR1 SGDLS and CDR2 YYNGEE. J gave up 7 bases and V 4 bases, and 4 bases lay outside the gene matches. The CDR3 extends over 15 amino acids. The CDR3 DNA is TGTGCCAGCAGCATCGGGACTAGCGGGAGTAATGAGCAGTTCTTC. It yields the protein CASSIGTSGSNEQFF.

The V and J genes are TRBV6-1 and TRBJ2-5; 9 nucleotides agree with TRBD1. CDR3 length: 17 residues. The V and J ends lost 3 bases and 5 bases, in that order; junction bases with no gene match: 13. The V gene's germline CDR1 is MNHNS and CDR2 SASEGT. In DNA form, the CDR3 reads TGTGCCAGCAGTGACAACCTTGACAGGGGGTTGGTGGAGACCCAGTACTTC. As protein: CASSDNLDRGLVETQYF.

The gene calls are TRBV14 and TRBJ2-7, with 10 bases matching TRBD1. J gave up 8 bases and V 1 base, and 5 bases lay outside the gene matches. CDR3 length: 14 amino acids. Germline CDR1 SGHDN, CDR2 FVKESK. Here the CDR3 DNA reads TGTGCCAGCAGCCAAGTGAGACAGGGGGCGAAGCAGTACTTC. Its protein product is CASSQVRQGAKQYF.

The chain links TRBV5-6 to TRBJ1-2; D not resolved. V was shortened by 2 bases and J by 6 bases, with 11 bases between the two germline ends. The CDR3 spans 13 residues. The germline V gene encodes CDR1 SGHDT and CDR2 YYEEEE. This CDR3 is CASSFFGRDGYTF. The CDR3, as DNA: TGTGCCAGCAGCTTCTTTGGGAGAGATGGCTACACCTTC.

The chain uses TRBV6-5 and TRBJ2-1; 9 bases align to TRBD2. The CDR3 spans 16 residues. V was clipped by 2 bases and J by 9 bases; unmatched bases: 11. Germline assignment: CDR1 MNHEY and CDR2 SVGAGI. Here the CDR3 reads CASSYRMGLAFGEQFF. Here the CDR3 DNA reads TGTGCCAGCAGTTACCGTATGGGACTAGCCTTCGGTGAGCAGTTCTTC.

This clone was picked up one time. V usage is TRBV6-5 and J usage is TRBJ2-1; 12 bases match TRBD2. Per germline, CDR1 MNHEY and CDR2 SVGAGI. The length of the CDR3 is 13 residues. V lost 4 bases and J lost 8; bases outside the gene matches: 0. The chain's CDR3 is CASSSSGRDEQFF. The CDR3 DNA is TGTGCCAGCAGTTCTAGCGGGAGGGATGAGCAGTTCTTC.

The count of this clone is one. The V and J genes are TRBV5-8 and TRBJ2-7; 7 bases are shared with TRBD2. Germline CDR1 is SGHTS and CDR2 is YDEGEE. There are 11 residues in the CDR3. V lost 7 bases, J lost 11 bases, and 9 bases stayed unmatched. Here the CDR3 reads CASAEGGPEYF. The CDR3 DNA is TGTGCCAGCGCGGAGGGAGGGCCCGAGTACTTC.

The gene calls are TRBV19 and TRBJ2-1; TRBD2 matches at 8 bases. From germline, CDR1 is LNHDA and CDR2 SQIVND (reference sequence). The ends lost 3 bases at V and 6 bases at J; junction bases unmatched: 4. This CDR3 region has 14 residues. In DNA, the CDR3 is TGTGCCAGTAGTATTAGTAGCGGGGCCAATGAGCAGTTCTTC. Its translation is CASSISSGANEQFF. The variable domain in full, with the rest retrieved from reference TRBV19 and TRBJ2-1, is DGGITQSPKYLFRKEGQNVTLSCEQNLNHDAMYWYRQDPGQGLRLIYYSQIVNDFQKGDIAEGYSVSREKKESFPLTVTSAQKNPTAFYLCASSISSGANEQFFGPGTRLTVL.

J is TRBJ1-3 and V is TRBV5-1; D not resolved. This CDR3 contains 13 residues. V dropped 5 bases and J dropped 1 base, with 7 bases sitting between them. CDR1 is SGHRS, CDR2 YFSETQ, per germline. The CDR3 loop reads CASSSLSGNTIYF. The DNA of the CDR3 is TGCGCCAGCAGTAGTTTATCTGGAAACACCATATATTTT.